This T cell receptor (beta chain) was captured by sequencing in a study of T-cell reconstitution after alpha-beta-depleted transplantation in children. In this sample, this clonotype turned up many times. Library preparation (for TCRbeta) was performed with unique molecular identifiers. TCRdb reanalysed the PCR reads using MiXCR and keeps one entry per CDR3 protein. This table holds about 600,000 distinct CDR3 sequences, more than 9% found once. This TCR derives from a human donor who donated a stem cell graft to a child with acute myeloid leukemia. Sequencing was performed on PBMCs from the stem cell graft donor, taken from the stem cell graft.

The CDR3 DNA follows: TGTGCCAGCAGCTCAGTAGCGGGGGAAGAGACCCAGTACTTC. Protein sequence: CASSSVAGEETQYF. The rearrangement uses TRBV7-2 and TRBJ2-5; TRBD2 matches 9 bases. With V trimmed by 4 bases and J by 3 bases, 3 bases remained unmatched. Germline V gene sequence: CDR1 SGHTA, CDR2 FQGNSA. The CDR3 sequence is 14 residues long.